The 10 T cell receptor beta chains given below trace back to one sample, sequenced in a study of shared clonotypes between healthy human individuals. The assay was immunoSEQ multiplex PCR, and TCRdb's table has in-frame clones only and misses some. The sample lists 780,000 or so clones, roughly 72% occurring once. The sequenced sample consisted of memory CD4+ T cells sorted from blood. As to subset: CD45RA-negative fraction. The receptors shown here come from a woman aged 25 to 39 in good health.

The rearrangement joins TRBV6-5 to TRBJ1-2; D is undetermined. Germline V gene lookup returns CDR1 MNHEY and CDR2 SVGAGI. The CDR3 contains 14 residues. Trimming shortened V by 2 bases and J by 5 bases, and 12 bases separated the two germline ends. The CDR3 bases are TGTGCCAGCAGTTACCAGACTGTAGGATATGGCTACACCTTC. Protein sequence: CASSYQTVGYGYTF.

This clone showed up many times. The chain recombines TRBV11-2 with TRBJ2-5, with 7 bases aligning to TRBD1. The V gene end was trimmed by 4 bases and the J gene end by 5 bases; junction bases not matched to a gene: 4. CDR1 and CDR2 (germline): SGHAT, FQNNGV. This CDR3 is 13 amino acids long. CDR3 in DNA: TGTGCCAGCAGCTACCAGGGGGACGAGACCCAGTACTTC. This gives the protein CASSYQGDETQYF.

A few counts support this clone. The chain employs TRBV7-9 and TRBJ2-1, with D tentatively TRBD2 (5 bases). V lost 8 bases to trimming and J lost 4 bases, with 15 bases between them. The germline CDR1 and CDR2 sequences are SEHNR and FQNEAQ (reference sequence). This CDR3 contains 14 residues. The CDR3 protein is CASGEQIGYNEQFF. In DNA, the CDR3 is TGTGCCAGCGGGGAGCAAATCGGGTACAATGAGCAGTTCTTC.

The gene calls are TRBV21-1 and TRBJ2-6. TRBV21-1 is recorded as a pseudogene. The CDR3 runs to 20 residues. CDR3 DNA sequence: TGTGCCAGCAGCAAATCGGGTAGGGCCTTCCTGCCCCCTGGGGCCAACGTCCTGACTTTC. This gives the protein CASSKSGRAFLPPGANVLTF.

As regards this clone: Being one base from a much bigger clone, this may be a read error. This specimen includes other DNA sequences encoding the same CDR3. CDR3 nucleotides: TGTGCCAGCAGCTTGGCACTAGCGGCCACAGATACGCAGTATTTT. Translating gives CASSLALAATDTQYF. The chain employs TRBV5-4 and TRBJ2-3, with 8 bases that match TRBD2. The J segment lost 2 bases and the V segment lost 0 bases, leaving 2 bases of the junction unmatched. Germline assignment: CDR1 SGHNT and CDR2 YYREEE (reference sequence). This CDR3 spans 15 amino acids.

This clone was seen a handful of times. The V gene is TRBV7-2, the J gene TRBJ1-2, with TRBD1 identical over 8 bases. Germline-derived CDR1 and CDR2 are SGHTA and FQGNSA. V was clipped by 5 bases and J by 5 bases; unmatched bases: 7. The CDR3 loop spans 14 amino acids. The chain's CDR3 is CASSPQRTGYGYTF. CDR3 sequence (DNA): TGTGCCAGCAGCCCACAACGGACAGGGTATGGCTACACCTTC.

This clone was counted ten times or more. The chain joins TRBV5-1 to TRBJ2-2; possible D gene TRBD2, 6 bases. Per germline, CDR1 SGHRS and CDR2 YFSETQ. This CDR3 is built from 15 residues. Trimming removed 3 bases from V and 5 bases from J, with 14 bases in between. The CDR3 protein is CASSSGVRGTGELFF. Here the CDR3 DNA reads TGCGCCAGCAGCTCGGGAGTACGAGGGACCGGGGAGCTGTTTTTT.

The chain joins TRBV28 to TRBJ1-2; TRBD1 agrees at 7 bases. CDR3 size: 13 residues. Losses at the gene ends were 4 bases for V and 7 bases for J; bases not matched to a gene: 6. Germline-derived CDR1 and CDR2 are MDHEN and SYDVKM. CDR3 protein: CASSSPGGGGYTF. The CDR3 DNA reads TGTGCCAGCAGTTCCCCAGGGGGAGGTGGCTACACCTTC.

This clone was seen once. V usage is TRBV5-1 and J usage is TRBJ2-2; the match to TRBD2 covers 8 bases. From germline, CDR1 is SGHRS and CDR2 YFSETQ. The CDR3 has 17 residues. Trimming took 0 bases from V and 0 from J; bases not matched to a gene: 4. The DNA of the CDR3 is TGCGCCAGCAGCTTGGCCGGAGCGGGAGCGAACACCGGGGAGCTGTTTTTT. Its translation is CASSLAGAGANTGELFF.

This clone was observed a handful of times. This chain links TRBV5-1 with TRBJ2-2; D might be TRBD1 or TRBD2, each matching 5 bases. Germline V gives CDR1 SGHRS, CDR2 YFSETQ. CDR3 length: 15 amino acids. V shed 2 bases and J shed 1 base, with 9 bases lying between them. CDR3 in amino acids: CASSFGTVNTGELFF. The CDR3 DNA follows: TGCGCCAGCAGCTTTGGGACGGTGAACACCGGGGAGCTGTTTTTT.